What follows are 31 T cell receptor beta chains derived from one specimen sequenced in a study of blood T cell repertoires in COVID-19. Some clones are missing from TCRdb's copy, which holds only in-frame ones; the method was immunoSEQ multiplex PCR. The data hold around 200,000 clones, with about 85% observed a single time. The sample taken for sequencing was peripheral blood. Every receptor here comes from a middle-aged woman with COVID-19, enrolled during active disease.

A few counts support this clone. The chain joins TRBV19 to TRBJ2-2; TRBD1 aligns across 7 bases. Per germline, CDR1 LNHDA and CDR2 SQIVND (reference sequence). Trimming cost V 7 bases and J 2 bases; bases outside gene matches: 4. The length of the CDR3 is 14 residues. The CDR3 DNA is TGTGCCAGTAACGAGGGGGCCAACACCGGGGAGCTGTTTTTT. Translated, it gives CASNEGANTGELFF. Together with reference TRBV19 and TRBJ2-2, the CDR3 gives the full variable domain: DGGITQSPKYLFRKEGQNVTLSCEQNLNHDAMYWYRQDPGQGLRLIYYSQIVNDFQKGDIAEGYSVSREKKESFPLTVTSAQKNPTAFYLCASNEGANTGELFFGEGSRLTVL.

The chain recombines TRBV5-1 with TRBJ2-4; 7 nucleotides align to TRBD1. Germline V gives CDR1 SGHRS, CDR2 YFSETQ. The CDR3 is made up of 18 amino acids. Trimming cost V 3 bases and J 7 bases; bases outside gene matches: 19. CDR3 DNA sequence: TGCGCCAGCAGCTACCGGGCAGGGAAGGGGGCTATCGAGAACATTCAGTACTTC. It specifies CASSYRAGKGAIENIQYF.

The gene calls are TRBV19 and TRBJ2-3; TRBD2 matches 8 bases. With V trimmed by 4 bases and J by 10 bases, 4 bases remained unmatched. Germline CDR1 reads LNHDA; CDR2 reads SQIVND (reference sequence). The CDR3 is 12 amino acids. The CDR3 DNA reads TGTGCCAGTAGTACGGGACTAGTTGCGCAGTATTTT. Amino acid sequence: CASSTGLVAQYF.

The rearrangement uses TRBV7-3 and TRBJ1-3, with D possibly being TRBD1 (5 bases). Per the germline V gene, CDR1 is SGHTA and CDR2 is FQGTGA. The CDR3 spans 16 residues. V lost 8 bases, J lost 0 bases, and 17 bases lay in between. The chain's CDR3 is CASAQGPPASGNTIYF. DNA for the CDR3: TGTGCCAGCGCCCAGGGCCCACCCGCCTCTGGAAACACCATATATTTT.

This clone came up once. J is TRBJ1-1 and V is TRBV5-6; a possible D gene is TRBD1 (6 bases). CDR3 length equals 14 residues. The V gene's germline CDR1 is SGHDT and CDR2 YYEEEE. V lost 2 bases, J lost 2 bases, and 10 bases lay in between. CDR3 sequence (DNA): TGTGCCAGCAGCTTCGCACAGGGAAACACTGAAGCTTTCTTT. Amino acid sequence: CASSFAQGNTEAFF.

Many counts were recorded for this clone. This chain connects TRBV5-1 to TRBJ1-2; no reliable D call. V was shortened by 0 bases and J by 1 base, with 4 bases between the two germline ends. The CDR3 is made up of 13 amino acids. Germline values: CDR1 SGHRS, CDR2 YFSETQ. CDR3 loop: CASSLAVNYGYTF. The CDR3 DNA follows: TGCGCCAGCAGCTTGGCGGTTAACTATGGCTACACCTTC.

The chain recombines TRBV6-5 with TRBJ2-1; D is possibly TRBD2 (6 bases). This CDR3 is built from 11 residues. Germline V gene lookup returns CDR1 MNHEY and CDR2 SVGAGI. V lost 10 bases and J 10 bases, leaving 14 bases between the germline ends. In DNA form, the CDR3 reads TGTGCCACCGACGGAGGGGCGGAGCAGTTCTTC. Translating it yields CATDGGAEQFF.

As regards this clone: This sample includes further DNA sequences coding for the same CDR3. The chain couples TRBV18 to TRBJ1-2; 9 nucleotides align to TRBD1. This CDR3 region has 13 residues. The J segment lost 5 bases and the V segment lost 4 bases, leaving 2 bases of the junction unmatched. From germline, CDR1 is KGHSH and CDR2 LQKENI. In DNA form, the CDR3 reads TGTGCCAGCTCACTGGGGACAGGGTATGGCTACACCTTC. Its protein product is CASSLGTGYGYTF.

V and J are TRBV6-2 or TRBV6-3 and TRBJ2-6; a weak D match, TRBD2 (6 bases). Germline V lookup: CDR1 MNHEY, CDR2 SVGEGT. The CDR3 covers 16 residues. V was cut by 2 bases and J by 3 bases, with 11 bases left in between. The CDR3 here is CASSYAGRDGANVLTF. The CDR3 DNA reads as TGTGCCAGCAGTTACGCAGGGCGGGATGGGGCCAACGTCCTGACTTTC.

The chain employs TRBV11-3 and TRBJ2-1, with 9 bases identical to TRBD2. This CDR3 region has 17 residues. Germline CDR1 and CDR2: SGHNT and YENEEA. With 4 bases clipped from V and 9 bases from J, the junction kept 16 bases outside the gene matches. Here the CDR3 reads CASSSRTGGGAVGEQFF. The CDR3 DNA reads TGTGCCAGCAGCTCTCGCACCGGCGGGGGGGCCGTAGGTGAGCAGTTCTTC.

CDR3 amino acids: CASRPGGTWAPLHF. CDR3 sequence (DNA): TGTGCCAGCCGGCCGGGGGGGACATGGGCACCCCTCCACTTT. V usage is TRBV4-2 and J usage is TRBJ1-6; possibly TRBD1 for D (6 bases). The CDR3 is made up of 14 amino acids. Germline V lookup: CDR1 LGHNA, CDR2 YNFKEQ. V lost 8 bases to trimming and J lost 11 bases, with 19 bases between them.

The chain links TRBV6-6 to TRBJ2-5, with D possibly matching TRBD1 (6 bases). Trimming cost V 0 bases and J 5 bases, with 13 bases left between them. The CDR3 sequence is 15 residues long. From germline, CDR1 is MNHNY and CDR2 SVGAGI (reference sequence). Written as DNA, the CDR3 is TGTGCCAGCAGTTACTCGGGACAAGTGTGGGAGACCCAGTACTTC. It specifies CASSYSGQVWETQYF.

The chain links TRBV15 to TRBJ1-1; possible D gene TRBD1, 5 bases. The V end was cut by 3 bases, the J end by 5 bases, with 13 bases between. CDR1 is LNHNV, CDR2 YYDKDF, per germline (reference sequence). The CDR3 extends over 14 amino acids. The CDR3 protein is CATSSQGFGTEAFF. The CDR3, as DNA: TGTGCCACCAGCAGTCAGGGTTTTGGTACTGAAGCTTTCTTT.

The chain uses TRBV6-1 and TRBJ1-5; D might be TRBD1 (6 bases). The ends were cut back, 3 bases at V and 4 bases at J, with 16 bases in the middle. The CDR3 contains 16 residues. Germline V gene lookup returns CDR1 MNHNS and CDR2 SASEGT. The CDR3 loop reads CASSDRGPGRNQPQHF. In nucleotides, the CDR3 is TGTGCCAGCAGTGACAGGGGCCCTGGGCGGAATCAGCCCCAGCATTTT.

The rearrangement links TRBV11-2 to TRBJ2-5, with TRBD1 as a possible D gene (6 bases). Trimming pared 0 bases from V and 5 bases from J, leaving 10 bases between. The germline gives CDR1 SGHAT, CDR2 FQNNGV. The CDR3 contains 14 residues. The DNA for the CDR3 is TGTGCCAGCAGCTTAGATCGGACAGCTGAGACCCAGTACTTC. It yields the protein CASSLDRTAETQYF.

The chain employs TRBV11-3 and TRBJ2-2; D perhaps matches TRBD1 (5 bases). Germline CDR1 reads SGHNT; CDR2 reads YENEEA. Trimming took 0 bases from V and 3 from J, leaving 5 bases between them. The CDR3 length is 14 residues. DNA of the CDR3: TGTGCCAGCAGCTTAGAAGGGGACACCGGGGAGCTGTTTTTT. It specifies CASSLEGDTGELFF.

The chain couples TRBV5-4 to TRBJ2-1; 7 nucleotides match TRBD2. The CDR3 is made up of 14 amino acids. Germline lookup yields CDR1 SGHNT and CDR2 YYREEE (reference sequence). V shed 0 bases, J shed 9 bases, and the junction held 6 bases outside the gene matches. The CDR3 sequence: CASSLEGGLLEQFF. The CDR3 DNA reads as TGTGCCAGCAGCTTGGAGGGAGGGCTTCTTGAGCAGTTCTTC.

As DNA, the CDR3 is TGCAGCGTTGAGTCCGGGGGCTCCTACAATGAGCAGTTCTTC. Translation: CSVESGGSYNEQFF. The V gene is TRBV29-1, the J gene TRBJ2-1; possible D gene TRBD2, 6 bases. Germline CDR1 reads SQVTM; CDR2 reads ANQGSEA. This CDR3 is built from 14 residues. Trimming took 3 bases from V and 0 from J, leaving 9 bases between them.

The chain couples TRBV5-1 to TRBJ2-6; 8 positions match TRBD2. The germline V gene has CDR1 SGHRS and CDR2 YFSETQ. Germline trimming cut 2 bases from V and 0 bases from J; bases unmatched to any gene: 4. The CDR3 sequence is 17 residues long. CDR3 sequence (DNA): TGCGCCAGCAGCTTAGCGGGACTAGACTCTGGGGCCAACGTCCTGACTTTC. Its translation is CASSLAGLDSGANVLTF.

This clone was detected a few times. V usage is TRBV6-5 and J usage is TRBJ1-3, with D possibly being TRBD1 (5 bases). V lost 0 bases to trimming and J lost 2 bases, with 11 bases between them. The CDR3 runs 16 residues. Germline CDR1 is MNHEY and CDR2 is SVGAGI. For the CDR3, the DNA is TGTGCCAGCAGTTACTCGCTAGGGGCAACTGGAAACACCATATATTTT. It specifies CASSYSLGATGNTIYF.

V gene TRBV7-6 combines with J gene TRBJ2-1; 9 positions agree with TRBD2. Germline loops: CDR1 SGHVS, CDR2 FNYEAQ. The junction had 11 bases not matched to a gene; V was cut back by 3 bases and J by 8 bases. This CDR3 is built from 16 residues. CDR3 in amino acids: CASSLGSGTSHDEQFF. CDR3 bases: TGTGCCAGCAGCTTGGGGTCGGGGACTAGCCACGATGAGCAGTTCTTC.

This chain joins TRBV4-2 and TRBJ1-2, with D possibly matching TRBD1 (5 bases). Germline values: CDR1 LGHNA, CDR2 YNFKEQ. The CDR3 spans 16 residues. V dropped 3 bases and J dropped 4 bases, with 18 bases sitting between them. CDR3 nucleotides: TGTGCCAGCAGCCACGAGGCAGGGTTCACAGTCTATGGCTACACCTTC. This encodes CASSHEAGFTVYGYTF.

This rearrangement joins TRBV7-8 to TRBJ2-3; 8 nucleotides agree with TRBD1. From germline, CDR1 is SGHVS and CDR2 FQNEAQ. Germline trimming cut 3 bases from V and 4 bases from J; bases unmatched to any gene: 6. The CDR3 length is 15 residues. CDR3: CASSFTGGKADTQYF. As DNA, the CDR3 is TGTGCCAGCAGCTTCACAGGGGGTAAAGCAGATACGCAGTATTTT.

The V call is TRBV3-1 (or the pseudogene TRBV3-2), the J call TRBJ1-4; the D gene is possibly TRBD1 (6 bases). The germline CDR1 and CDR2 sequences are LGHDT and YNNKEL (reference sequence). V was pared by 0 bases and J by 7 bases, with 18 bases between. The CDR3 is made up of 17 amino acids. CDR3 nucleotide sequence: TGTGCCAGCAGCCAAGATTATCTGGCCAGGGGAAGTGAAAAACTGTTTTTT. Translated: CASSQDYLARGSEKLFF.

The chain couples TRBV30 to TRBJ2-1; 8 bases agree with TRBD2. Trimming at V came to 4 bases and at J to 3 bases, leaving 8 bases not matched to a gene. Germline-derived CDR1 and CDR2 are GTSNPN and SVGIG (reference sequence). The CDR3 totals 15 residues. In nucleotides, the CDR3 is TGTGCCTGGAACCCGGCAGCGGGAGACTACAATGAGCAGTTCTTC. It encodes CAWNPAAGDYNEQFF.

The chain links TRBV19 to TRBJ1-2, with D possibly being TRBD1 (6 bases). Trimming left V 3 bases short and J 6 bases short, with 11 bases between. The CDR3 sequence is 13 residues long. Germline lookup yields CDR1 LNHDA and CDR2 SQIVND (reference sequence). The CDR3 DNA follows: TGTGCCAGTAGTATTACAGGGCCGGATGGCTACACCTTC. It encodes CASSITGPDGYTF.

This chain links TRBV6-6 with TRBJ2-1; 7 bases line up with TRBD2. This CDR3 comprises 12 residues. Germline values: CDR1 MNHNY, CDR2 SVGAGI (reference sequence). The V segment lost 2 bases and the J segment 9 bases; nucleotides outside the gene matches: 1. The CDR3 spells CASSYGEGEQFF. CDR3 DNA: TGTGCCAGCAGTTACGGGGAGGGTGAGCAGTTCTTC.

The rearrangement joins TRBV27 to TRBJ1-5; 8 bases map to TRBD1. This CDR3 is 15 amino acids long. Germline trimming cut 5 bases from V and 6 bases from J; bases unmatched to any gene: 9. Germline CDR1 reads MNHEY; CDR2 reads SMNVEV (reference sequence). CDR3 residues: CASSMTGALGQPQHF. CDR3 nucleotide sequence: TGTGCCAGCAGTATGACAGGGGCTTTAGGTCAGCCCCAGCATTTT.

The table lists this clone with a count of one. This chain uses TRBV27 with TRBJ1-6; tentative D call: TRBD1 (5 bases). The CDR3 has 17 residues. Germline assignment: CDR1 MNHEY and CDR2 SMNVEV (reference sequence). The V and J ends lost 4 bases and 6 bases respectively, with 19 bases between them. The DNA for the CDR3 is TGTGCCAGCAGTTCCCCCGGACACCCAGGCTCTAATTCACCCCTCCACTTT. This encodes CASSSPGHPGSNSPLHF.

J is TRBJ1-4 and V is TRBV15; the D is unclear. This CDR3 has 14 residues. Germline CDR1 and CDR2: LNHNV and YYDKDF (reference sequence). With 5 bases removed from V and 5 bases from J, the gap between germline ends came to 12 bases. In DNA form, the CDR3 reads TGTGCCACCAGCGGTTTCAGATTAAATGAAAAACTGTTTTTT. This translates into CATSGFRLNEKLFF.

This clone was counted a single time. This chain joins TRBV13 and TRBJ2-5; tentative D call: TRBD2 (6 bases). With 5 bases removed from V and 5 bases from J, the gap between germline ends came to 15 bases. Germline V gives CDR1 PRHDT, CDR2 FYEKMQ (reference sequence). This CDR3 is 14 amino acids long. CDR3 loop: CASSLEGWGETQYF. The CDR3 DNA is TGTGCCAGCAGCCTGGAGGGCTGGGGCGAGACCCAGTACTTC.